This TCR beta chain was found in a study of memory CD4+ T cells and cytomegalovirus serostatus. Sequenced by immunoSEQ multiplex PCR; TCRdb stores in-frame clones only, minus some. The repertoire holds approximately 61,000 clones, with 80% as singletons. The sort gate was single viable CD3+CD4+CD8-CD45RO+ cells for memory CD4+ T cells. Total CD4+ T cells were enriched by CD4 positive selection. This clonotype was sampled from an adult in good health and CMV-seronegative. Some clones in this sample may be carry-over from other donors' samples. The specimen sequenced was memory CD4+ T cells from blood.

CDR3 bases: TGTGCCAGCAGCTCGAAGTATAGCAATCAGCCCCAGCATTTT. Translation: CASSSKYSNQPQHF. The V and J genes are TRBV7-2 and TRBJ1-5; D gene unclear. The CDR3 has 14 amino acids. V was cut by 4 bases and J by 0 bases, with 7 bases left in between. Germline V gene lookup returns CDR1 SGHTA and CDR2 FQGNSA.